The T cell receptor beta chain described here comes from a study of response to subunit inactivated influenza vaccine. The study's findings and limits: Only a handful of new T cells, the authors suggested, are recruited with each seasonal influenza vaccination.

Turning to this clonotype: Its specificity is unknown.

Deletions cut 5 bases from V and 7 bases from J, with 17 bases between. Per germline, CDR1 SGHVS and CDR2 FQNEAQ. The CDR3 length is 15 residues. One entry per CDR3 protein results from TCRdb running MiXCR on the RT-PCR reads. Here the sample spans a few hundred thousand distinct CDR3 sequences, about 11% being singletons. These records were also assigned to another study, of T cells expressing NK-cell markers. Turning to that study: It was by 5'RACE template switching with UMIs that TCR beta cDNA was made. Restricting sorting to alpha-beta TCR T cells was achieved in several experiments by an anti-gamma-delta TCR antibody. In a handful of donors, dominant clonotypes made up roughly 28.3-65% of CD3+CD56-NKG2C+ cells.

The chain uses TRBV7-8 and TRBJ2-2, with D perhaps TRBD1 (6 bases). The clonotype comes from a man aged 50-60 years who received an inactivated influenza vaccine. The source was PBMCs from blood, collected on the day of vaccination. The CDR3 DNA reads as TGTGCCAGCAGCCCTCAGGGGAGCTGGGTCGGGGAGCTGTTTTTT. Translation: CASSPQGSWVGELFF.